These 2 T cell receptor beta chains originate from one sample sequenced in a study of blood T cell repertoires in COVID-19. Clones were sequenced by immunoSEQ multiplex PCR, and TCRdb holds only the in-frame ones, with some missing. The table records 150,000 to 200,000 clones, 70% to 90% of them present only once. The sample taken for sequencing was peripheral blood. The receptors here all came from a man in his fifties or sixties with active or convalescent COVID-19.

This clone was counted a single time. CDR3 bases: TGTGCCATCAGTGAGTCGAAGGGGTCCCTCCACTTT. It is translated as CAISESKGSLHF. The rearrangement joins TRBV10-3 to TRBJ1-6; tentative D call: TRBD1 (5 bases). CDR1 is ENHRY, CDR2 SYGVKD, per germline. Trimming stripped 0 bases from V and 14 bases from J, with 8 bases between. This CDR3 is 12 amino acids long.

This clone has just one count. The CDR3 protein is CASRLGGGYNEQFF. In nucleotides, the CDR3 is TGTGCCAGCAGGTTGGGCGGGGGCTACAATGAGCAGTTCTTC. The chain uses TRBV6-5 and TRBJ2-1; TRBD2 agrees at 7 bases. Trimming removed 6 bases from V and 3 bases from J; junction bases left unmatched: 5. This CDR3 has 14 amino acids. Germline CDR1 MNHEY, CDR2 SVGAGI.